These 6 T cell receptor beta chains share one sample of origin, sequenced in a study of blood T cell repertoires in COVID-19. Profiling relied on immunoSEQ multiplex PCR, and the TCRdb table lists in-frame clones only, not all of them. The sample holds around 67,000 clones, about 90% seen once. The sequenced material came from peripheral blood. Every receptor here comes from a human donor in a cohort sampled during active COVID-19.

V is TRBV2 and J is TRBJ1-5, with D tentatively TRBD1 (5 bases). Germline assignment: CDR1 SNHLY and CDR2 FYNNEI. CDR3 size: 14 residues. V lost 2 bases and J 4 bases, leaving 9 bases between the germline ends. The CDR3 reads CASSEQGLNQPQHF. The CDR3 coding sequence is TGTGCCAGCAGTGAACAGGGATTGAATCAGCCCCAGCATTTT.

This chain connects TRBV28 to TRBJ2-6, with 8 positions matching TRBD1. The CDR3 is made up of 17 amino acids. The germline V gene has CDR1 MDHEN and CDR2 SYDVKM. V shed 6 bases and J 2 bases; nucleotides not matched to a gene: 9. CDR3 loop: CASSPAPGGAGANVLTF. CDR3 coding DNA: TGTGCCAGCAGCCCGGCACCAGGGGGCGCTGGGGCCAACGTCCTGACTTTC.

The chain links TRBV27 to TRBJ2-1; 7 bases match TRBD2. This CDR3 is built from 14 residues. Germline-derived CDR1 and CDR2 are MNHEY and SMNVEV (reference sequence). The V segment lost 5 bases and the J segment 4 bases; nucleotides outside the gene matches: 5. The CDR3 protein is CASSGEGPYNEQFF. CDR3 in DNA: TGTGCCAGCAGTGGGGAGGGCCCATACAATGAGCAGTTCTTC.

The J gene is TRBJ1-1, the V gene TRBV24-1, with D unresolved. V was pared by 1 base and J by 11 bases, with 10 bases between. This CDR3 region has 12 residues. Germline V gives CDR1 KGHDR, CDR2 SFDVKD. CDR3 nucleotides: TGTGCCACCAGTGATTTTGCGGGTAGGGCTTTCTTT. Its protein product is CATSDFAGRAFF.

The chain carries TRBV7-3 and TRBJ1-1; D ambiguous. This CDR3 has 13 residues. Trimming shortened V by 5 bases and J by 1 base, and 8 bases separated the two germline ends. Germline V lookup: CDR1 SGHTA, CDR2 FQGTGA. In DNA, the CDR3 is TGTGCCAGCAGCCCGGTCGGGAACACTGAAGCTTTCTTT. Protein product: CASSPVGNTEAFF.

V usage is TRBV4-3 and J usage is TRBJ1-1; 7 bases are a match to TRBD1. The germline CDR1 and CDR2 sequences are LGHNA and YSLEER. V dropped 1 base and J dropped 3; count of bases not matched to a gene: 5. The CDR3 totals 15 residues. The CDR3 DNA reads as TGCGCCAGCAGCCAAGGAGGGACAGACTACACTGAAGCTTTCTTT. This sequence encodes CASSQGGTDYTEAFF.